The TCR beta chain under discussion was sequenced for a study of blood T cell repertoires in COVID-19. Overall study: The cDNA or gDNA used as material had been derived from T cells, B-cell-depleted T cells, or PBMCs.

Sequencing used immunoSEQ multiplex PCR; TCRdb keeps in-frame clones, though not all of them. The profile covers a few hundred thousand clones, with around four fifths appearing a single time and about 9% taken by the ten largest. CDR3 length: 16 residues. Looked up from germline, CDR1 is MDHEN and CDR2 is SYDVKM. The V end was cut by 7 bases, the J end by 2 bases, with 19 bases between. Residents of over 20 US areas, aged about 18 to 89 years, made up the participants. Participants' reported clinical history set cohort assignment. Recovered participants had two consecutive negative NP/OP PCR tests, healthcare professional clearance, or symptom resolution.

The chain recombines TRBV28 with TRBJ2-3; perhaps TRBD2 as D (5 bases). The receptor's source is a man aged 40-49 years who had recovered from COVID-19. The sequencing input was PBMCs or T cells enriched from blood (not recorded which). The CDR3 DNA is TGTGCCAGCAACTCCCCCGGACGGGGAAACACAGATACGCAGTATTTT. Translating gives CASNSPGRGNTDTQYF.